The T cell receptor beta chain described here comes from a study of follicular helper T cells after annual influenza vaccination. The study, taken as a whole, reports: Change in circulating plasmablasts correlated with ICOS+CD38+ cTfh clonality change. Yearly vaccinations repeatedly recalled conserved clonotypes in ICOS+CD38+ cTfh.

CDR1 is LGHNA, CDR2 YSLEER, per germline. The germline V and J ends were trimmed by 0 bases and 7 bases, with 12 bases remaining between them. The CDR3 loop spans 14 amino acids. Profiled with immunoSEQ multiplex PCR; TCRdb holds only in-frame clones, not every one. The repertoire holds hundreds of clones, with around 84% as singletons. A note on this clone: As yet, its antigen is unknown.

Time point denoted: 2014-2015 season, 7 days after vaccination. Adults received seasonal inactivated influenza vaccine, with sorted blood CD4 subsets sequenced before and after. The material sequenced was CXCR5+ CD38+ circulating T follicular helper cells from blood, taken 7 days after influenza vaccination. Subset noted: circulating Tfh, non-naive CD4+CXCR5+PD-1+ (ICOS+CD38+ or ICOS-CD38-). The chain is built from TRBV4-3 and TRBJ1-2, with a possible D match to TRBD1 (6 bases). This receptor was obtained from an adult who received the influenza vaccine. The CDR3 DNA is TGCGCCAGCAGCCAAGAACCAGGGGACGTTGGCTACACCTTC. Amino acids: CASSQEPGDVGYTF.